This entry lists 28 T cell receptor beta chains sequenced from one sample in a study of monozygotic twins with inflammatory bowel disease. Following a re-call of the 5' RACE reads, TCRdb has one entry per CDR3 protein and lacks DNA. The ten top clones account for about 2.3%, within a sample of around 450,000 distinct CDR3 sequences. The sequenced sample was blood. These TCRs come from a human donor with ulcerative colitis or Crohn's disease, or a healthy co-twin of an affected twin (not recorded which).

The rearrangement links TRBV5-1 to TRBJ1-5; as DNA is missing, the TRBD1 call by TCRdb cannot be tested. This CDR3 has 16 residues. Germline V CDR1 and CDR2: SGHRS, YFSETQ. CDR3 region: CASSRRDSDSNQPQHF.

The chain employs TRBV12-3 or TRBV12-4 and TRBJ2-2; TCRdb's D call, TRBD2, is unchecked because there is no DNA. The CDR3 contains 15 residues. The CDR3 is CASSLTSGASGELFF.

The V call is TRBV3-1, the J call TRBJ2-1; the D call of TRBD1 rests on TCRdb alone, since no DNA is present to check it. The CDR3 sequence is 12 residues long. CDR1 and CDR2 from the germline V gene are LGHDT and YNNKEL (reference sequence). CDR3 region: CASRRTPGEQFF.

The CDR3 region is CSASKGSSYEQYF. This chain joins TRBV20-1 and TRBJ2-7. This CDR3 has 13 residues. The germline CDR1 and CDR2 sequences are DFQATT and SNEGSKA (reference sequence).

The chain couples TRBV4-2 to TRBJ1-1; the TRBD1 assignment by TCRdb is unverifiable without DNA. This CDR3 comprises 15 residues. Germline-derived CDR1 and CDR2 are LGHNA and YNFKEQ. CDR3 sequence: CASSQVGGENTEAFF.

The chain recombines TRBV2 with TRBJ2-2; TCRdb's D call, TRBD1, is unchecked because there is no DNA. The CDR3 consists of 15 residues. The germline gives CDR1 SNHLY, CDR2 FYNNEI. The CDR3 here is CASSAVQGRTGELFF. The full variable domain, rest sourced from reference TRBV2 and TRBJ2-2, is EPEVTQTPSHQVTQMGQEVILRCVPISNHLYFYWYRQILGQKVEFLVSFYNNEISEKSEIFDDQFSVERPDGSNFTLKIRSTKLEDSAMYFCASSAVQGRTGELFFGEGSRLTVL.

This chain joins TRBV18 and TRBJ1-1; TCRdb gives TRBD1 as the D gene, but with no DNA this cannot be confirmed. This CDR3 spans 12 amino acids. Germline V lookup: CDR1 KGHSH, CDR2 LQKENI. CDR3 amino acids: CASSPDREEAFF.

V and J are TRBV10-3 and TRBJ2-7; as DNA is missing, the TRBD2 call by TCRdb cannot be tested. CDR3 size: 14 residues. Germline CDR1 reads ENHRY; CDR2 reads SYGVKD. Here the CDR3 reads CAIKGSGGTYEQYF.

The J gene is TRBJ2-1, the V gene TRBV4-2. The CDR3 is made up of 18 amino acids. CDR1 and CDR2 from the germline V gene are LGHNA and YNFKEQ. The CDR3 is CASSQESVVSFSYNEQFF.

V gene TRBV28 combines with J gene TRBJ1-1. The CDR3 is 14 residues long. Germline assignment: CDR1 MDHEN and CDR2 SYDVKM. The chain's CDR3 is CASSLYRSHTEAFF. Full variable domain (missing parts from reference TRBV28 and TRBJ1-1): DVKVTQSSRYLVKRTGEKVFLECVQDMDHENMFWYRQDPGLGLRLIYFSYDVKMKEKGDIPEGYSVSREKKERFSLILESASTNQTSMYLCASSLYRSHTEAFFGQGTRLTVV.

The chain recombines TRBV4-2 with TRBJ1-5. This CDR3 comprises 14 residues. Germline loops: CDR1 LGHNA, CDR2 YNFKEQ. The CDR3 sequence: CASSQEAEGWPQHF.

This chain uses TRBV5-1 with TRBJ2-5; TCRdb lists TRBD2, though no DNA is available to test this call. The CDR3 runs 13 residues. CDR1 and CDR2 from the germline V gene are SGHRS and YFSETQ. CDR3 in amino acids: CASSGGTRETQYF.

The chain has TRBV11-1 and TRBJ2-7; the TCRdb D gene call, TRBD2, has no DNA to confirm it. CDR1 SGHAT and CDR2 FQDESV come from the germline V gene (reference sequence). This CDR3 region has 16 residues. This CDR3 is CASSPIAPGLPYEQYF.

The CDR3 sequence: CAISEASGGYEQYF. The chain couples TRBV10-3 to TRBJ2-7; TCRdb's assignment of TRBD2 cannot be checked, as there is no DNA. Germline V gene data show CDR1 as ENHRY and CDR2 as SYGVKD. The CDR3 totals 14 residues.

The chain recombines TRBV9 with TRBJ2-1; TCRdb proposes TRBD1, but this gene call is untestable without DNA. The CDR3 length is 15 residues. CDR1 and CDR2 (germline): SGDLS, YYNGEE. This CDR3 is CASSVLGGLGNEQFF.

The chain links TRBV7-2 to TRBJ2-1; the D call from TCRdb, TRBD2, cannot be confirmed without DNA. Germline V gene lookup returns CDR1 SGHTA and CDR2 FQGNSA. The CDR3 loop spans 15 amino acids. The CDR3 is CASSLAGGRYNEQFF.

This chain joins TRBV12-3 or TRBV12-4 and TRBJ1-3; there is no DNA to check the TCRdb D call of TRBD1. The CDR3 extends over 16 amino acids. The CDR3 loop is CASTPTQGRSGNTIYF.

CDR3 in amino acids: CASSPHTVFNTGELFF. The chain combines TRBV7-2 with TRBJ2-2. CDR1 and CDR2 from the germline V gene are SGHTA and FQGNSA. The CDR3 spans 16 residues. Looking up the rest from reference TRBV7-2 and TRBJ2-2 gives the full variable domain: GAGVSQSPSNKVTEKGKDVELRCDPISGHTALYWYRQSLGQGLEFLIYFQGNSAPDKSGLPSDRFSAERTGGSVSTLTIQRTQQEDSAVYLCASSPHTVFNTGELFFGEGSRLTVL.

The chain is built from TRBV9 and TRBJ2-5; the TCRdb D gene call, TRBD2, has no DNA to confirm it. CDR3 size: 15 residues. Germline V gene sequence: CDR1 SGDLS, CDR2 YYNGEE. This CDR3 is CASSPSSGYQETQYF.

The CDR3 sequence is CASTSADYNEQFF. The chain couples TRBV6-2 or TRBV6-3 to TRBJ2-1; TCRdb names TRBD2, which stays unverified in the absence of DNA. Germline-derived CDR1 and CDR2 are MNHEY and SVGEGT. The CDR3 has 13 amino acids.

The chain carries TRBV1 and TRBJ2-1; TCRdb calls TRBD1, which cannot be checked without DNA. TRBV1 is recorded as a pseudogene. The CDR3 length is 13 residues. The CDR3 sequence is CTSSQGQNNEQFF.

The rearrangement joins TRBV6-1 to TRBJ1-1; TCRdb returns TRBD1, unconfirmable since there is no DNA. Germline-derived CDR1 and CDR2 are MNHNS and SASEGT. CDR3 size: 16 residues. The CDR3: CASNKGSHWGGTEAFF.

This sequence joins TRBV19 and TRBJ1-6. Germline V gene lookup returns CDR1 LNHDA and CDR2 SQIVND (reference sequence). This CDR3 is built from 14 residues. The CDR3 loop is CASSIAGPDSPLHF.

The rearrangement links TRBV20-1 to TRBJ2-1; TCRdb's assignment of TRBD1 cannot be checked, as there is no DNA. This CDR3 is 17 amino acids long. CDR1 and CDR2 (germline): DFQATT, SNEGSKA (reference sequence). This CDR3 reads CSARVNLGQGVYNEQFF.

V usage is TRBV30 and J usage is TRBJ2-1; without DNA, the TCRdb call of TRBD2 cannot be checked. The CDR3 contains 14 residues. Germline CDR1 is GTSNPN and CDR2 is SVGIG (reference sequence). This CDR3 reads CAWSVLAGYNEQFF.

The rearrangement joins TRBV4-2 to TRBJ2-3; TCRdb calls TRBD2, which cannot be checked without DNA. Per the germline V gene, CDR1 is LGHNA and CDR2 is YNFKEQ. CDR3 size: 19 residues. The CDR3 region is CANSQDPGLAGGTTDTQYF.

The chain joins TRBV19 to TRBJ1-3; without DNA, the TCRdb call of TRBD1 cannot be checked. Germline CDR1 and CDR2: LNHDA and SQIVND (reference sequence). The CDR3 contains 12 residues. The CDR3 here is CASSGAGNTIYF.

V and J are TRBV20-1 and TRBJ1-2; there is no DNA to check the TCRdb D call of TRBD1. The CDR3 length is 16 residues. CDR1 is DFQATT, CDR2 SNEGSKA, per germline (reference sequence). The chain's CDR3 is CSAARQGPRSFYGYTF.